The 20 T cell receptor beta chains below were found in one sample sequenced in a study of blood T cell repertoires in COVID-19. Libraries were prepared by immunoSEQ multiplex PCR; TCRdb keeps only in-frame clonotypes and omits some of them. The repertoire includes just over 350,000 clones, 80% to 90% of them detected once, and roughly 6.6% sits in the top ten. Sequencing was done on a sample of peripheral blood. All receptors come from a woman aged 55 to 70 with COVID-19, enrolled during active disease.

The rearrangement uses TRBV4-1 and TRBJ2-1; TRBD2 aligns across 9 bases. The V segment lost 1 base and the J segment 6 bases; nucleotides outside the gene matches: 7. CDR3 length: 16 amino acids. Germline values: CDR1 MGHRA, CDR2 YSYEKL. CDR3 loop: CASSQGSGGSFNEQFF. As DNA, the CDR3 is TGCGCCAGCAGCCAAGGGAGCGGGGGGTCATTCAATGAGCAGTTCTTC.

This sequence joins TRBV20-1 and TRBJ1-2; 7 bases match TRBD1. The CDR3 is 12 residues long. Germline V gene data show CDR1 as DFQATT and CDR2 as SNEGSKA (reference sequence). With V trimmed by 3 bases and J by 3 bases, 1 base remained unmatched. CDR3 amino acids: CSASQGDYGYTF. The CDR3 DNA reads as TGCAGTGCTAGTCAGGGGGACTATGGCTACACCTTC.

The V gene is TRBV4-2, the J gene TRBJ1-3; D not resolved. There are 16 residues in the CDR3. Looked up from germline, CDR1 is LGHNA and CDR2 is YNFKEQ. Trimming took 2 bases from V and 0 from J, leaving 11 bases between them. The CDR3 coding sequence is TGTGCCAGCAGCCAACCTAACGGTAACTCTGGAAACACCATATATTTT. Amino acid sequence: CASSQPNGNSGNTIYF.

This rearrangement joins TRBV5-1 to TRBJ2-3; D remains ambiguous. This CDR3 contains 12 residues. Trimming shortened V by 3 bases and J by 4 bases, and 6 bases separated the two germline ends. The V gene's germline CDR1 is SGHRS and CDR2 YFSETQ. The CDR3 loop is CASSSLADTQYF. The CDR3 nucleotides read TGCGCCAGCAGCTCCCTAGCAGATACGCAGTATTTT.

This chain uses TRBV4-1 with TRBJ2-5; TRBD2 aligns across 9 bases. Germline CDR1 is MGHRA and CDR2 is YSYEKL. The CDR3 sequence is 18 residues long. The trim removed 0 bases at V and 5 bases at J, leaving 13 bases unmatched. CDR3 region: CASSQEDPRSGGWETQYF. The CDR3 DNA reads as TGCGCCAGCAGCCAAGAGGACCCCCGCAGCGGGGGGTGGGAGACCCAGTACTTC.

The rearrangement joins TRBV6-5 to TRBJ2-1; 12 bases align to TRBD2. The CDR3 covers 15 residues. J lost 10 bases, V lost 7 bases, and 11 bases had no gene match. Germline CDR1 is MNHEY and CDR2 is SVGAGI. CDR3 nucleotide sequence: TGTGCCAGCATAGGCGCACTAGCGGGGGGAAGGGAGCAGTTCTTC. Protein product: CASIGALAGGREQFF.

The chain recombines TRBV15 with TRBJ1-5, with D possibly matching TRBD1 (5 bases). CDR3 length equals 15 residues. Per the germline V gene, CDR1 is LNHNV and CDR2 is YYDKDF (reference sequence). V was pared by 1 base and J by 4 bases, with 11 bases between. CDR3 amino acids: CATSRAGQRNQPQHF. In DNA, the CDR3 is TGTGCCACCAGCAGAGCAGGACAACGAAATCAGCCCCAGCATTTT.

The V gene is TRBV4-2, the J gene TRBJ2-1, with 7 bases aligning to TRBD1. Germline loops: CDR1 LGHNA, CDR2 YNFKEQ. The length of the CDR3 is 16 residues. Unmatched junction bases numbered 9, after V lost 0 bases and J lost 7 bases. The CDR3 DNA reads TGTGCCAGCAGCCAAGAACGACAGGGCGGGTGGAATGAGCAGTTCTTC. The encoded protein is CASSQERQGGWNEQFF.

CDR3 loop: CAWSVGSGGGEQFF. The CDR3 DNA follows: TGTGCCTGGAGTGTAGGGTCGGGGGGTGGTGAGCAGTTCTTC. The chain is built from TRBV30 and TRBJ2-1, with TRBD2 matching 7 bases. V lost 0 bases to trimming and J lost 9 bases; unmatched junction nucleotides: 8. CDR1 GTSNPN and CDR2 SVGIG come from the germline V gene (reference sequence). CDR3 length: 14 residues.

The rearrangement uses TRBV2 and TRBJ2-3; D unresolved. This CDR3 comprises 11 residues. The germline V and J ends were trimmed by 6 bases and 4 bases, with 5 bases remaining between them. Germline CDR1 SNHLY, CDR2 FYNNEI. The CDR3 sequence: CASRYSDTQYF. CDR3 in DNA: TGTGCCAGCAGGTACTCAGATACGCAGTATTTT.

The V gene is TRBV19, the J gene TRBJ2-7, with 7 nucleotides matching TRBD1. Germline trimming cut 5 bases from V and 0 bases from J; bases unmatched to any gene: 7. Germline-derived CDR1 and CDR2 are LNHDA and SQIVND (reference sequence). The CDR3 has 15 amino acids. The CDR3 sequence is CASSDGQVGSYEQYF. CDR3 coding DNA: TGTGCCAGTAGTGACGGACAGGTAGGCTCCTACGAGCAGTACTTC.

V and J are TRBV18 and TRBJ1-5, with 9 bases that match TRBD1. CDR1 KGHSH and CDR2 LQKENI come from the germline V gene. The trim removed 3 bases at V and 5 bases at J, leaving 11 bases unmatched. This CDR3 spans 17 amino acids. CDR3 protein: CASSPQSGQGIHQPQHF. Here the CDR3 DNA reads TGTGCCAGCTCACCCCAATCGGGACAGGGTATCCATCAGCCCCAGCATTTT. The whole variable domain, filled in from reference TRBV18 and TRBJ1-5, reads NAGVMQNPRHLVRRRGQEARLRCSPMKGHSHVYWYRQLPEEGLKFMVYLQKENIIDESGMPKERFSAEFPKEGPSILRIQQVVRGDSAAYFCASSPQSGQGIHQPQHFGDGTRLSIL.

CDR3 residues: CASEPAGLGRNEQFF. CDR3 sequence (DNA): TGTGCCAGCGAACCGGCGGGGCTTGGCAGGAATGAGCAGTTCTTC. The chain links TRBV18 to TRBJ2-1; weak D call: TRBD2 (6 bases). The CDR3 loop spans 15 amino acids. Trimming shortened V by 8 bases and J by 7 bases, and 21 bases separated the two germline ends. Germline V gene lookup returns CDR1 KGHSH and CDR2 LQKENI.

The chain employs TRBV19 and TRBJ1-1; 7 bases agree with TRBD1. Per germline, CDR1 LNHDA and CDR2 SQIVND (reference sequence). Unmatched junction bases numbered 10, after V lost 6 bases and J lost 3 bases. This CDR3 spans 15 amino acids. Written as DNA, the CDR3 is TGTGCCAGTAGACCTCTGACAGGGCCGCACACTGAAGCTTTCTTT. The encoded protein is CASRPLTGPHTEAFF.

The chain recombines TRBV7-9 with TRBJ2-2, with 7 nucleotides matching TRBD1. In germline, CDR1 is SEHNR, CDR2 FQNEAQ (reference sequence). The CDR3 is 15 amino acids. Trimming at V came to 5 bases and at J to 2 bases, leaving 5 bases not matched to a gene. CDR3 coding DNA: TGTGCCAGCAGCGAGGGACAGTTAAACACCGGGGAGCTGTTTTTT. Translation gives CASSEGQLNTGELFF.

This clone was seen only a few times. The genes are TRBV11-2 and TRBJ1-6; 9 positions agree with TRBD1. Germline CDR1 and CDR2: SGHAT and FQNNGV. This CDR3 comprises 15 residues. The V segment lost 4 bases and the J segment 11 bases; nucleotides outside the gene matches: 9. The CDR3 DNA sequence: TGTGCCAGCAGCTACGGCCGGGACAGGGACACACCCCTCCACTTT. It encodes CASSYGRDRDTPLHF. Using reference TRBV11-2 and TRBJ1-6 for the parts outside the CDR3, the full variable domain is EAGVAQSPRYKIIEKRQSVAFWCNPISGHATLYWYQQILGQGPKLLIQFQNNGVVDDSQLPKDRFSAERLKGVDSTLKIQPAKLEDSAVYLCASSYGRDRDTPLHFGNGTRLTVT.

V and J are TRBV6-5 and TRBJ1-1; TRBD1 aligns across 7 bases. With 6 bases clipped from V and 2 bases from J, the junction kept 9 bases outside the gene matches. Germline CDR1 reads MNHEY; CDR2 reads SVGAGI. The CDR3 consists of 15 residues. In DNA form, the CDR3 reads TGTGCCAGCAGCCGACAGGGCGGTTCCAACACTGAAGCTTTCTTT. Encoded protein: CASSRQGGSNTEAFF.

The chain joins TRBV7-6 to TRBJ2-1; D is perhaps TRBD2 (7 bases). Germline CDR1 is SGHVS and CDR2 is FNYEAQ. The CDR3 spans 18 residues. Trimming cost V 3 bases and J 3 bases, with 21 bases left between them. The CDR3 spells CASSFGQAQRGHYNEQFF. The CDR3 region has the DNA TGTGCCAGCAGCTTTGGCCAGGCTCAGCGGGGACACTACAATGAGCAGTTCTTC.

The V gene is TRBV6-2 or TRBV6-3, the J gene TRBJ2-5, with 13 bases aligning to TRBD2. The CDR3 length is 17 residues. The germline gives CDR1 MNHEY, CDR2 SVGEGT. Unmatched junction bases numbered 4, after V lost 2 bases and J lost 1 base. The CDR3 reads CASSYDRTSGGQETQYF. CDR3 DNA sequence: TGTGCCAGCAGTTACGATCGGACTAGCGGGGGCCAAGAGACCCAGTACTTC.

CDR3: CASRGLAGGPDTQYF. For the CDR3, the DNA is TGTGCCAGCAGAGGACTAGCGGGGGGACCAGATACGCAGTATTTT. This rearrangement joins TRBV2 to TRBJ2-3, with TRBD2 identical over 14 bases. The CDR3 has 15 amino acids. Germline loops: CDR1 SNHLY, CDR2 FYNNEI. Trimming took 6 bases from V and 4 from J; bases not matched to a gene: 3.